Presented here are 13 T cell receptor beta chains from one specimen sequenced in a study of tumor-infiltrating lymphocytes in localized non-small cell lung cancer. Method: immunoSEQ multiplex PCR; TCRdb's copy keeps in-frame clones and lacks some. The sample lists 12,000 or so clones, over 75% occurring once. The specimen was lung tumor tissue. These receptors came from a human donor with non-small cell lung cancer.

This chain links TRBV10-3 with TRBJ2-5; possible D gene TRBD2, 6 bases. Germline V gene lookup returns CDR1 ENHRY and CDR2 SYGVKD. CDR3 length equals 13 residues. V was cut by 8 bases and J by 1 base, with 11 bases left in between. The CDR3 sequence is CAIGGLTQETQYF. The CDR3, as DNA: TGTGCCATCGGAGGACTAACCCAAGAGACCCAGTACTTC.

This sequence joins TRBV5-4 and TRBJ2-3; unclear D gene. CDR1 and CDR2 from the germline V gene are SGHNT and YYREEE (reference sequence). CDR3 length: 10 amino acids. Trimming took 0 bases from V and 7 from J, leaving 0 bases between them. For the CDR3, the DNA is TGTGCCAGCAGCTTGGATACGCAGTATTTT. Amino acid sequence: CASSLDTQYF.

The chain has TRBV6-6 and TRBJ2-7, with D unclear. CDR3 length equals 15 residues. V was cut by 0 bases and J by 0 bases, with 9 bases left in between. CDR1 is MNHNY and CDR2 is SVGAGI in the germline V gene (reference sequence). This chain's CDR3 is CASSYSSVHSYEQYF. CDR3 DNA: TGTGCCAGCAGTTACTCGTCAGTCCACTCCTACGAGCAGTACTTC.

This clone was found once. V is TRBV30 and J is TRBJ1-1; TRBD1 might be the D (5 bases). This CDR3 has 13 residues. Looked up from germline, CDR1 is GTSNPN and CDR2 is SVGIG (reference sequence). CDR3 bases: TGTGCGCGATTGGGCAGGGAGAACACTGAAGCTTTCTTT. It codes for CARLGRENTEAFF.

The J gene is TRBJ2-1, the V gene TRBV7-8, with a tentative D call TRBD2 (6 bases). The CDR3 loop spans 15 amino acids. The germline V gene has CDR1 SGHVS and CDR2 FQNEAQ. The ends were cut back, 4 bases at V and 5 bases at J, with 15 bases in the middle. CDR3 amino acids: CASSYQGLSNNEQFF. CDR3 nucleotides: TGTGCCAGCAGCTACCAGGGACTGTCGAACAATGAGCAGTTCTTC.

V gene TRBV5-1 combines with J gene TRBJ1-2, with TRBD1 matching over 7 bases. Germline trimming cut 0 bases from V and 3 bases from J; bases unmatched to any gene: 5. The CDR3 totals 15 residues. Germline CDR1 and CDR2: SGHRS and YFSETQ. The CDR3 nucleotides are TGCGCCAGCAGCTTGGTTCAGGGGGGAGACTATGGCTACACCTTC. Translation: CASSLVQGGDYGYTF.

The chain employs TRBV13 and TRBJ2-1; TRBD2 matches 11 bases. V shed 5 bases, J shed 7 bases, and the junction held 13 bases outside the gene matches. The CDR3 has 17 residues. Germline V gene data show CDR1 as PRHDT and CDR2 as FYEKMQ (reference sequence). The CDR3: CASSQQDRLAGGNEQFF. The CDR3 bases are TGTGCCAGCAGCCAGCAGGATCGGCTAGCGGGAGGTAATGAGCAGTTCTTC.

This clone occurred once. The chain uses TRBV7-2 and TRBJ1-5, with 9 bases fitting TRBD1. V gave up 7 bases and J gave up 3 bases; unmatched junction bases: 7. CDR1 SGHTA and CDR2 FQGNSA come from the germline V gene. This CDR3 contains 15 residues. This CDR3 reads CASNLGQGLNQPQHF. CDR3 sequence (DNA): TGTGCCAGCAACCTGGGACAGGGCCTCAATCAGCCCCAGCATTTT.

The J gene is TRBJ1-3, the V gene TRBV9; TRBD1 might be the D (6 bases). Per the germline V gene, CDR1 is SGDLS and CDR2 is YYNGEE. The CDR3 runs to 14 residues. V gave up 4 bases and J gave up 4 bases, with 12 bases separating them. The CDR3 DNA follows: TGTGCCAGCAGCCCGGGGGCGGGAGGAAACACCATATATTTT. Protein sequence: CASSPGAGGNTIYF.

This clone was observed a single time. The chain carries TRBV10-3 and TRBJ2-7; 14 positions match TRBD2. The CDR3 runs 16 residues. Germline values: CDR1 ENHRY, CDR2 SYGVKD. Trimming removed 2 bases from V and 4 bases from J; junction bases left unmatched: 4. This chain's CDR3 is CAISEGTSGRRYEQYF. The CDR3 nucleotides read TGTGCCATCAGTGAGGGGACTAGCGGGAGACGGTACGAGCAGTACTTC.

CDR3 nucleotides: TGTGCCAGCAGCTCAGGGATGGGCAATCAGCCCCAGCATTTT. It specifies CASSSGMGNQPQHF. The V gene is TRBV5-8, the J gene TRBJ1-5, with D possibly being TRBD1 (5 bases). V was cut by 3 bases and J by 2 bases, with 9 bases left in between. The CDR3 runs 14 residues. CDR1 is SGHTS, CDR2 YDEGEE, per germline.

This chain joins TRBV19 and TRBJ1-3; no reliable D call. V dropped 5 bases and J dropped 0 bases, with 17 bases sitting between them. Germline V gene lookup returns CDR1 LNHDA and CDR2 SQIVND (reference sequence). The CDR3 contains 17 residues. CDR3 nucleotide sequence: TGTGCCAGTAGTCCCTGGGCAGGAGCAATCTCTGGAAACACCATATATTTT. It yields the protein CASSPWAGAISGNTIYF.

V usage is TRBV18 and J usage is TRBJ2-5; the match to TRBD1 covers 9 bases. The V gene end was trimmed by 1 base and the J gene end by 3 bases; junction bases not matched to a gene: 9. CDR1 and CDR2 (germline): KGHSH, LQKENI. CDR3 size: 17 residues. The CDR3 region has the DNA TGTGCCAGCTCACCACAGACGTCCGGGACAGGGAAAGAGACCCAGTACTTC. Its protein is CASSPQTSGTGKETQYF. The entire variable domain, with the rest obtained from reference TRBV18 and TRBJ2-5, is as follows: NAGVMQNPRHLVRRRGQEARLRCSPMKGHSHVYWYRQLPEEGLKFMVYLQKENIIDESGMPKERFSAEFPKEGPSILRIQQVVRGDSAAYFCASSPQTSGTGKETQYFGPGTRLLVL.